The next 14 T cell receptor beta chains were all read from a single sample in a study of cytomegalovirus exposure and HLA in healthy donors (TCRdb year 2017). Libraries were prepared through the immunoSEQ multiplex PCR assay. A mixture of 60 forward primers for TCR Vbeta segments and 13 reverse primers for TCR Jbeta segments was used in the multiplex PCR. The source is immuneACCESS, and TCRdb retained only in-frame sequences with V and J called. Part of the clones is not carried over; for the studies checked, unresolved V genes explain less than half of this, and the remainder is unexplained. The sample includes around 69,000 clones, with around three quarters observed a single time. The biggest ten clones account for roughly 10% of the sample. The material sequenced was PBMCs. These receptors were taken from a woman in her forties or fifties in good health and CMV-seropositive.

J is TRBJ2-3 and V is TRBV19; tentative D call: TRBD1 (5 bases). Germline lookup yields CDR1 LNHDA and CDR2 SQIVND (reference sequence). The CDR3 runs to 12 residues. V shed 7 bases and J shed 1 base, with 6 bases lying between them. The CDR3 protein is CASTQGTDTQYF. The CDR3 coding sequence is TGTGCCAGTACACAGGGCACAGATACGCAGTATTTT.

The chain employs TRBV5-4 and TRBJ2-2, with D perhaps TRBD1 (6 bases). The V gene lost 4 bases and the J gene lost 5 bases, with 12 bases spanning the gap. Germline V CDR1 and CDR2: SGHNT, YYREEE (reference sequence). The CDR3 length is 14 residues. In nucleotides, the CDR3 is TGTGCCAGCAGCCCTCGGACAGCAACCGGGGAGCTGTTTTTT. It yields the protein CASSPRTATGELFF.

The chain uses TRBV30 and TRBJ1-1; 7 bases agree with TRBD1. V lost 2 bases, J lost 5 bases, and 11 bases stayed unmatched. The CDR3 consists of 15 residues. Germline V gene lookup returns CDR1 GTSNPN and CDR2 SVGIG (reference sequence). The CDR3 region is CAWSSRTGGWTEAFF. The CDR3, as DNA: TGTGCCTGGAGTTCTCGGACAGGAGGTTGGACTGAAGCTTTCTTT.

V is TRBV5-1 and J is TRBJ1-1; D is ambiguous. Germline V gives CDR1 SGHRS, CDR2 YFSETQ. V lost 0 bases and J lost 0, with 6 bases in between. The CDR3 extends over 14 amino acids. The CDR3 region is CASSLVGLNTEAFF. CDR3 bases: TGCGCCAGCAGCTTGGTGGGCCTGAACACTGAAGCTTTCTTT.

This chain links TRBV23-1 with TRBJ2-2; D gene unclear. TRBV23-1 counts as an open reading frame of uncertain function. V shed 6 bases and J shed 4 bases, with 15 bases lying between them. The CDR3 is 15 residues long. Here the CDR3 reads CASSPIQVLTGELFF. Here the CDR3 DNA reads TGCGCCAGCAGCCCCATTCAGGTGCTCACCGGGGAGCTGTTTTTT.

The CDR3 bases are TGTGCCAGCAGCGGACAAACGGGACAGGGGGCTGAAGCTTTCTTT. Its translation is CASSGQTGQGAEAFF. This rearrangement joins TRBV7-2 to TRBJ1-1, with 11 bases aligning to TRBD1. V dropped 5 bases and J dropped 6; count of bases not matched to a gene: 8. Germline assignment: CDR1 SGHTA and CDR2 FQGNSA. This CDR3 is built from 15 residues.

J is TRBJ2-3 and V is TRBV5-5; TRBD2 aligns across 14 bases. Per germline, CDR1 SGHKS and CDR2 YYEKEE (reference sequence). With 4 bases clipped from V and 6 bases from J, the junction kept 7 bases outside the gene matches. The CDR3 is made up of 16 amino acids. The DNA of the CDR3 is TGTGCCAGCAGCGGCGGACTAGCGGGGGGCGGGGATACGCAGTATTTT. This gives the protein CASSGGLAGGGDTQYF.

Points on this clone: Other DNA sequences in this specimen translate into the identical CDR3. The chain uses TRBV19 and TRBJ2-6; D remains unclear. Trimming cost V 4 bases and J 13 bases, with 20 bases left between them. Germline lookup yields CDR1 LNHDA and CDR2 SQIVND (reference sequence). The CDR3 contains 15 residues. The CDR3 here is CASSNWASTPEVLTF. The CDR3 DNA sequence: TGTGCCAGTAGTAATTGGGCCAGCACTCCAGAAGTCCTGACTTTC. The entire variable domain, with the rest obtained from reference TRBV19 and TRBJ2-6, is as follows: DGGITQSPKYLFRKEGQNVTLSCEQNLNHDAMYWYRQDPGQGLRLIYYSQIVNDFQKGDIAEGYSVSREKKESFPLTVTSAQKNPTAFYLCASSNWASTPEVLTFGAGSRLTVL.

The chain employs TRBV19 and TRBJ2-7; D perhaps matches TRBD2 (5 bases). Per the germline V gene, CDR1 is LNHDA and CDR2 is SQIVND (reference sequence). This CDR3 has 13 amino acids. Trimming cost V 4 bases and J 7 bases, with 14 bases left between them. This CDR3 reads CASSTRLRGEQYF. The CDR3 DNA reads as TGTGCCAGTAGTACTAGACTACGAGGGGAGCAGTACTTC.

This clone was found once. The chain couples TRBV6-6 to TRBJ2-7; the D gene is possibly TRBD2 (7 bases). The length of the CDR3 is 14 residues. The V end was cut by 6 bases, the J end by 2 bases, with 14 bases between. Per germline, CDR1 MNHNY and CDR2 SVGAGI (reference sequence). CDR3: CASREGGDPYEQYF. The DNA for the CDR3 is TGTGCCAGCAGAGAGGGGGGGGATCCCTACGAGCAGTACTTC.

The table lists this clone with a few counts. The chain uses TRBV10-1 and TRBJ2-1, with 9 bases fitting TRBD2. This CDR3 has 18 amino acids. Germline V lookup: CDR1 WNHNN, CDR2 SYGVQD (reference sequence). After removal of 6 bases from V and 7 bases from J, the junction contained 19 bases not matched to a gene. The CDR3 sequence: CASSSRAGGPSRPNEQFF. DNA of the CDR3: TGCGCCAGCAGCTCGCGGGCGGGAGGGCCATCTAGGCCAAATGAGCAGTTCTTC.

This clone was counted a few times. The chain combines TRBV11-2 with TRBJ2-5, with D unclear. Per germline, CDR1 SGHAT and CDR2 FQNNGV. V lost 5 bases to trimming and J lost 2 bases, with 15 bases between them. The CDR3 is 15 amino acids. CDR3 loop: CASSPRVSKQETQYF. DNA for the CDR3: TGTGCCAGCAGCCCCCGAGTATCCAAACAAGAGACCCAGTACTTC.

The chain has TRBV6-6 and TRBJ1-5; D remains ambiguous. The CDR3 runs to 15 residues. Deletions cut 5 bases from V and 2 bases from J, with 13 bases between. Germline CDR1 is MNHNY and CDR2 is SVGAGI (reference sequence). Here the CDR3 reads CASSTPGFGNQPQHF. CDR3 nucleotides: TGTGCCAGCAGTACTCCCGGGTTCGGCAATCAGCCCCAGCATTTT.

This clone has just a few counts. The rearrangement uses TRBV4-3 and TRBJ2-1; TRBD2 aligns across 7 bases. Germline CDR1 and CDR2: LGHNA and YSLEER. The CDR3 contains 16 residues. V lost 1 base and J lost 4; bases outside the gene matches: 7. Here the CDR3 reads CASSQVGPSGYNEQFF. The CDR3 DNA follows: TGCGCCAGCAGCCAAGTGGGGCCTAGCGGTTACAATGAGCAGTTCTTC.